This T cell receptor (beta chain) was obtained from a study of cytomegalovirus exposure and HLA in healthy donors (TCRdb year 2017). Background on the whole study: According to an earlier analysis of 587 of the donors, about 179 million T cells yielded 95 million to 140 million unique TCR beta sequences and more than 250 Gb of sequence data. An early release that covered roughly 600 HLA-typed donors contained approximately 300 gigabases of sequencing data and around 85 million unique TCR sequences. Among the approximately 430 genotyped donors, 75% to 90% belonged to the genetic ancestry cluster associated with self-reported Caucasian donors. The aim of the study was to test whether cataloging public T cell receptors could identify signatures of past pathogen exposure. The T cell repertoires of 700 or so subjects were profiled by immunosequencing and related to cytomegalovirus serostatus. Along with the approximately 600-subject first cohort, a separate validation cohort of over 90 different subjects was used. To predict cytomegalovirus infection status, the study brought together high-throughput TCR immunosequencing, statistical association of individual TCRs with disease status, and machine learning. To study patterns of TCR occurrence, a later analysis re-analyzed previously published TCR beta repertoires from 550 to 800 donors and added high-resolution HLA genotyping. Rather than using new phenotypic data, the later analysis identified candidate immune exposures from TCR beta sequences and from how often those sequences occurred across donors. In an earlier analysis of around 540 of the donors, high-throughput TCR beta sequencing was used to judge whether each TCR beta V gene segment behaved as functional or pseudogenic. Donor age, sex, ethnicity and CMV serostatus were collected together with the repertoire data. A later genetic analysis took genome-wide SNP genotypes for about three fifths of the 666 donors and used that subset as a discovery cohort. All discovery cohort repertoires had been generated on a single sequencing platform. HLA typing covered class I and class II loci at four-digit resolution. The number of typed donors differed by locus: about 629-630 for A, B, C, DRB1 and DQB1; 522 for DQA1; 606 for DPA1; and about 470 for DPB1. About five DR-DQ haplotypes were treated as single units for association and clustering because of strong linkage in the cohort. Among some 410 genotyped donors of the cohort, an average of approximately 220,000 unique TCR beta nucleotide sequences was sequenced per donor, of which approximately 19% were non-productive. Overall study results and their limits: Seventeen rarely observed V segments, including chromosome 9 orphons, were excluded from the earlier analysis of approximately 500 of the donors because counts were too low. The authors suggested that the approach could potentially be generalized to other disease states and immunological phenotypes. An earlier analysis of approximately 530 of the donors showed that most TCR beta V segments appeared in productive rearrangements either about 90% or about 30% of the time, which broadly matched IMGT annotations. A later genetic analysis associated a missense DCLRE1C variant with V-gene and J-gene trimming of TCR beta chains, and an independent cohort replicated the association. In vitro tests confirmed that three of the cytomegalovirus-associated TCR beta chains recognize cytomegalovirus antigens. Correlated functional status among segregating V segments might be attributable to linkage disequilibrium, but an unknown experimental factor could not be ruled out. Several of the top co-occurrence clusters appeared to be linked to parvovirus B19, influenza, CMV and Epstein-Barr virus, according to a later analysis. Strong co-occurrence of HLA alleles, especially DR and DQ, made assigning TCR associations to individual alleles difficult. The classifier was reported to diagnose cytomegalovirus status with high specificity and sensitivity in both the original cohort and the validation cohort. A later analysis found that HLA-associated TCR beta chains were more clonally expanded and had lower generation probabilities than equally common non-associated chains. In this cohort, only TCR beta chains were sequenced, and detectable features were limited by the absence of alpha or paired-chain data. According to a later genetic analysis, donors in an Asian-associated ancestry cluster had fewer N-insertions in productive TCRs than the roughly 700-donor mean. Because HLA typing was missing for some donors at each locus, association tests included only the typed subset. In a later analysis, 16,951 TCR beta sequences were associated with specific HLA alleles at a false discovery rate of 0.05. According to a later analysis, most CMV-associated TCR beta chains appeared to be HLA-restricted, and the HLA associations seemed to be driven largely by CMV exposure. In the study, some 160 TCR beta chains were listed as associated with cytomegalovirus. A further reported finding was that TCR beta sequences accurately predicted the HLA-A and HLA-B alleles for most subjects in the first cohort. In a later analysis, TCR association rates were found to vary across HLA loci, with the most associated TCRs seen for DRB1 alleles and the fewest for HLA-C alleles. A cluster of highly shared sequence variants was judged likely to be a technical artifact of the sequencing pipeline. Most TCR sequences were observed very rarely across donors, whereas some public TCRs were present in many individuals. Presence/absence analyses assumed roughly uniform sequencing depth across donors, an assumption that may not hold. CMV serostatus was the only immune exposure information available for the cohort. Some IMGT-functional V segments, including TRBV6-2 and TRBV6-3, could not be distinguished by the 87-base-pair reads and were therefore excluded.

Library preparation used the immunoSEQ multiplex PCR assay. For the multiplex PCR, a mixture combining 60 forward primers for TCR Vbeta segments and 13 reverse primers for TCR Jbeta segments was used. The CDR3 region of rearranged TCR beta genes was amplified from genomic DNA with a multiplex PCR assay. Amplified TCR beta libraries were sequenced as 87-base-pair reads on the Illumina HiSeq System. In the original analysis: A later analysis counted tens of millions of unique TCR beta chains across the 550 to 700 repertoires, and some 12 million of these chains were shared by at least two donors. To remove PCR and sequencing errors, raw reads were error-corrected and collapsed into unique sequences using a nearest-neighbor algorithm that merged closely related sequences. CDR3 sequences were aligned to IMGT reference sequences to assign V, D and J gene segments. For a sequence to be retained, a match of at least six nucleotides was required to both a V gene segment and a J gene segment. Rearrangements were called productive when the CDR3 lacked stop codons and stayed in frame with V and J; all others were non-productive. Following IMGT convention, CDR3 was defined as the stretch from the second conserved V-encoded cysteine to the conserved J-encoded phenylalanine. The earlier analysis of 587 of the donors excluded sequences that lacked an unambiguous match to a single V gene segment. In an earlier analysis of approximately 550 of the donors, V segments were called functional above 56.7% productive rearrangements and were called segregating when the between-donor standard deviation exceeded 5%. To diagnose cytomegalovirus status from the catalog of TCR beta chain sequences, a statistical classification framework was built. In a later analysis, TCR nucleotide sequences were compared against IMGT/GENE-DB human TR gene sequences so that V and J genes could be assigned. The TCRdist pipeline was used in a later analysis to assign CDR3 sequences and most-parsimonious VDJ recombination scenarios. In a later analysis, every TCR beta chain was defined by the combination of its CDR3 amino acid sequence and its V-gene family, and reads without a unique V-gene family were dropped. To address suspected cross-contamination and a sequencing artifact, a later analysis removed 550 to 750 highly shared, low-generation-probability nucleotide sequences. In a later analysis, a clonal expansion index for each public chain was calculated from normalized within-repertoire ranks of inferred template counts. In a later analysis, generation probabilities were computed using a VDJ recombination model fitted to out-of-frame rearrangements, and the results were checked against IGoR. Hypergeometric tests were used in a later analysis to score TCR-TCR, TCR-HLA and TCR-CMV co-occurrence, with a repertoire-size bias correction applied to the TCR pairs. To estimate false discovery rates, a later analysis permuted the HLA or CMV assignments 20 times. A later analysis grouped co-occurring TCRs with DBSCAN, adding TCRdist sequence similarity when clustering within HLA-allele-positive subsets. Repertoires with fewer than 30,000 or more than 120,000 public chains, plus five repertoires with anomalous nucleotide sharing, were excluded from co-occurrence clustering. What TCRdb holds here is the immuneACCESS table cut down to in-frame rearrangements. Part of the clones is not present; checked against another copy, under half of the missing clones reflect an unresolved V gene, and the others are unexplained. The V and J calls and the clone size are those of that table, but D and trimming were determined from the DNA. This sample comprises over 150,000 clones, roughly 78% of them detected only once. The biggest ten clones account for roughly 13% of the sample.

The cohort comprised under 700 healthy bone marrow donors. All cohort members were sampled while nominally healthy, although unrecorded immune exposures were likely present. The donor was CMV seropositive and belonged to the group of around 300 seropositive cohort members. Every donor gave a peripheral blood sample, and the peripheral blood mononuclear cells from that sample were used for TCR beta sequencing. The Qiagen DNeasy Blood Extraction Kit was used to extract genomic DNA from the blood cell samples. Worth noting for this clone: The clone's antigen remains unknown. Nothing much larger sits one base from this clone, and base qualities are not available.

Reading from cysteine to phenylalanine, the CDR3 counts 16 amino acids. Kept here is only the CDR3 DNA, which spans 48 bases and is read in frame from base 1. A distance of 21 bases separates the germline ends of V and J, which lose 4 bases and 4 bases respectively. Via the germline V gene, CDR1 is SGDLS and CDR2 YYNGEE. The sequence is built from TRBV9 and TRBJ2-7, with the D segment identity uncertain. What was sequenced was PBMCs. The source is a woman aged 45-60 years in good health and CMV-seropositive. The CDR3 amino acid sequence is: CASSPRPAATRYEQYF. The nucleotide sequence reads as follows: TGTGCCAGCAGCCCCCGACCTGCCGCGACGCGGTACGAGCAGTACTTC.